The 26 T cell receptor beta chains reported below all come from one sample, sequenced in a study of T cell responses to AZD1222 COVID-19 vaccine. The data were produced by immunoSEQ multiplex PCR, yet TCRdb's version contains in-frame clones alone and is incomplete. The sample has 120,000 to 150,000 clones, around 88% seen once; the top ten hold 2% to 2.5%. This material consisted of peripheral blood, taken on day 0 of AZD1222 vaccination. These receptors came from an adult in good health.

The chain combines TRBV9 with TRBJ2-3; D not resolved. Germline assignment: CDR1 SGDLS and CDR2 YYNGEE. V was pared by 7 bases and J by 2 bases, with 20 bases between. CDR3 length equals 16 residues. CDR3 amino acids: CASDPTQRGFTDTQYF. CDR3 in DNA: TGTGCCAGCGACCCTACACAGCGCGGATTCACAGATACGCAGTATTTT.

CDR3 residues: CASSLAGGTGNTIYF. In DNA form, the CDR3 reads TGTGCCAGCAGCTTAGCCGGAGGCACTGGAAACACCATATATTTT. The chain joins TRBV7-2 to TRBJ1-3; D is uncertain. The CDR3 runs 15 residues. CDR1 is SGHTA, CDR2 FQGNSA, per germline. V was trimmed by 0 bases and J by 2 bases, leaving 8 bases between them.

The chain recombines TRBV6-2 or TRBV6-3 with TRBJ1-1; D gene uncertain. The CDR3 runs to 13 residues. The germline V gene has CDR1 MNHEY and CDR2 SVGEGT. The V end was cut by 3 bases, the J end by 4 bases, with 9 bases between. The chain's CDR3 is CASSYTGGTEAFF. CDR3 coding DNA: TGTGCCAGCAGTTATACCGGCGGCACTGAAGCTTTCTTT.

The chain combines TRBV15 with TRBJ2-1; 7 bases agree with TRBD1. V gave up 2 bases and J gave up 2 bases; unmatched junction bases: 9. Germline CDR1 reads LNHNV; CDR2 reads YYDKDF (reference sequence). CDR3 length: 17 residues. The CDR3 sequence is CATSRPGLDRAYNEQFF. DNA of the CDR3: TGTGCCACCAGCAGACCAGGGTTAGACAGGGCCTACAATGAGCAGTTCTTC.

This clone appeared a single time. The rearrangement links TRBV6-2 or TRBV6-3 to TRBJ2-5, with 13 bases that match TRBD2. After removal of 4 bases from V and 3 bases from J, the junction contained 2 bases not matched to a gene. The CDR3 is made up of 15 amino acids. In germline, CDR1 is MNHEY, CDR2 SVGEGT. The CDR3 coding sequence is TGTGCCAGCAGTTGGACTAGCGGGAGAGAAGAGACCCAGTACTTC. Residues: CASSWTSGREETQYF.

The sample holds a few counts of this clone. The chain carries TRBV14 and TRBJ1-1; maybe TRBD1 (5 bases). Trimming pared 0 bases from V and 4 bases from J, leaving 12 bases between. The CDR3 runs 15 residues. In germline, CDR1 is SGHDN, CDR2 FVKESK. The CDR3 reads CASSQEGTRRTEAFF. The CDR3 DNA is TGTGCCAGCAGCCAAGAGGGGACGCGGCGCACTGAAGCTTTCTTT.

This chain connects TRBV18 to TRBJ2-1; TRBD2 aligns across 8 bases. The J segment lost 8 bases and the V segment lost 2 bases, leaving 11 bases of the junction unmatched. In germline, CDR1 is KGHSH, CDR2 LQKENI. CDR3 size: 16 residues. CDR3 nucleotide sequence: TGTGCCAGCTCACCAGAGTTGGGACTAGTTGCCCATGAGCAGTTCTTC. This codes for CASSPELGLVAHEQFF.

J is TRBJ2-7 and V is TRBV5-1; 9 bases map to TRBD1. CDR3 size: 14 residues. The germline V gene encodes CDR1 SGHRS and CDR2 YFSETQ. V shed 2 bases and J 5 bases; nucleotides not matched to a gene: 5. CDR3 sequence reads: CASSFGTGLDEQYF. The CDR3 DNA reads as TGCGCCAGCAGCTTTGGGACAGGGTTAGACGAGCAGTACTTC.

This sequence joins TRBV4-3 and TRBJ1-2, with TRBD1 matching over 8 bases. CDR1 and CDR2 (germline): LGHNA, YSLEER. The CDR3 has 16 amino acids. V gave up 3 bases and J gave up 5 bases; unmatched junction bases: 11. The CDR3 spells CASSHITGQGDYGYTF. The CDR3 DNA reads TGCGCCAGCAGCCATATAACCGGACAGGGCGATTATGGCTACACCTTC.

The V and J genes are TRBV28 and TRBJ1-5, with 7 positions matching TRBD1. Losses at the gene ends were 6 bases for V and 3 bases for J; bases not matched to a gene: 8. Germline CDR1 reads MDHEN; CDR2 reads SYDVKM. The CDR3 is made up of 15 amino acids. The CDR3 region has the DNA TGTGCCAGCAGGCTTACAGGGGTGAACAATCAGCCCCAGCATTTT. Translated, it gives CASRLTGVNNQPQHF.

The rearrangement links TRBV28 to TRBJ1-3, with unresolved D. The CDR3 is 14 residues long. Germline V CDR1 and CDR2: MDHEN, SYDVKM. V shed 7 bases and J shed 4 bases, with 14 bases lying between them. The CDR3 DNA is TGTGCCAGCACCCAACCGGGCTCAGGAAACACCATATATTTT. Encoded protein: CASTQPGSGNTIYF. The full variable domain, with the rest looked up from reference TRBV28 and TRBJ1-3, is DVKVTQSSRYLVKRTGEKVFLECVQDMDHENMFWYRQDPGLGLRLIYFSYDVKMKEKGDIPEGYSVSREKKERFSLILESASTNQTSMYLCASTQPGSGNTIYFGEGSWLTVV.

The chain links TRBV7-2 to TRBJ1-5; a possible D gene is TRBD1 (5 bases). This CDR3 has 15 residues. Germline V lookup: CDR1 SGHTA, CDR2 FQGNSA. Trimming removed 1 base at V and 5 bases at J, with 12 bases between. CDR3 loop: CASSLDGGGHQPQHF. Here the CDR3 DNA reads TGTGCCAGCAGCTTAGATGGGGGAGGCCATCAGCCCCAGCATTTT.

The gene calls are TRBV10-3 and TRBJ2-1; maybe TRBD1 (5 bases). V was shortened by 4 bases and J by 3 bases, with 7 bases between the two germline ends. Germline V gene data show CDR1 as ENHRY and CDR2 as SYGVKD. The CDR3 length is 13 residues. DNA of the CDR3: TGTGCCATCAGTGGGACATTCTACAATGAGCAGTTCTTC. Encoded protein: CAISGTFYNEQFF.

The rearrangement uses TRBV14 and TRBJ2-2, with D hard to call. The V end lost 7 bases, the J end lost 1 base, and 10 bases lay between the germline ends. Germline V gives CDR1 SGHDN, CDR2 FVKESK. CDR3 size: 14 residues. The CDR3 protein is CASTPSWNTGELFF. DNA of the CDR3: TGTGCCAGCACTCCTTCCTGGAACACCGGGGAGCTGTTTTTT.

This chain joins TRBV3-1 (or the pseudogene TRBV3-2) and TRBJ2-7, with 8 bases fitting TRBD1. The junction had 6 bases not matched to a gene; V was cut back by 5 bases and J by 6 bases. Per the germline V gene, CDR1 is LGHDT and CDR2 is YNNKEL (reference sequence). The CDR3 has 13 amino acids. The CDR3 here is CASSTIQGGEQYF. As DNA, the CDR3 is TGTGCCAGCAGCACCATACAGGGGGGCGAGCAGTACTTC.

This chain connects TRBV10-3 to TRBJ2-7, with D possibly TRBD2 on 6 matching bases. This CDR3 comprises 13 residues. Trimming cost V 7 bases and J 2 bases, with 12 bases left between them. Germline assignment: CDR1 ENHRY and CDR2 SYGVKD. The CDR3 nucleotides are TGTGCCATCACGGGCGGGACCCCCTACGAGCAGTACTTC. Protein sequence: CAITGGTPYEQYF.

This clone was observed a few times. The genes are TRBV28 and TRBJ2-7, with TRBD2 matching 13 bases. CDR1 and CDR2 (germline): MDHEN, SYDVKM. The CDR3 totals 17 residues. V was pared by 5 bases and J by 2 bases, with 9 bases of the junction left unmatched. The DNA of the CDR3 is TGTGCCAGCAGTCCGGGACTAGCGGGATCAGCCACCTACGAGCAGTACTTC. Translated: CASSPGLAGSATYEQYF.

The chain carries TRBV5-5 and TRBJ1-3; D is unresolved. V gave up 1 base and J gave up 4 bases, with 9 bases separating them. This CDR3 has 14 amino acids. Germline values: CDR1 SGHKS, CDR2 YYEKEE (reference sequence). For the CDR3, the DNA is TGTGCCAGCAGCTTGCCGGGGTCCGGAAACACCATATATTTT. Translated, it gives CASSLPGSGNTIYF.

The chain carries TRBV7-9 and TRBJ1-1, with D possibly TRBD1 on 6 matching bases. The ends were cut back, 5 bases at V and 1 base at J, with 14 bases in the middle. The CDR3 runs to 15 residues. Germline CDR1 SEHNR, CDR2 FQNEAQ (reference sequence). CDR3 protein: CASSPRQASNTEAFF. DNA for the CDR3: TGTGCCAGCAGCCCGAGACAGGCTTCGAACACTGAAGCTTTCTTT.

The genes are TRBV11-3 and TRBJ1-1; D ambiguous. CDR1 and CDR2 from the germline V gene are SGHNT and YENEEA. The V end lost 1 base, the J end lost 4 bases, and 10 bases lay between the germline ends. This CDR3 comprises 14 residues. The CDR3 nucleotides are TGTGCCAGCAGCTTAGTTCGAGGCGGCACTGAAGCTTTCTTT. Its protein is CASSLVRGGTEAFF.

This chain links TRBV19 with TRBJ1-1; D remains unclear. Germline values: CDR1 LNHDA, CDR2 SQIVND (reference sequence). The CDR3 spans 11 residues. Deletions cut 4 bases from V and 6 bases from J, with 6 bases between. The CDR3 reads CASSTAAEAFF. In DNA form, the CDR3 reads TGTGCCAGTAGTACGGCAGCTGAAGCTTTCTTT.

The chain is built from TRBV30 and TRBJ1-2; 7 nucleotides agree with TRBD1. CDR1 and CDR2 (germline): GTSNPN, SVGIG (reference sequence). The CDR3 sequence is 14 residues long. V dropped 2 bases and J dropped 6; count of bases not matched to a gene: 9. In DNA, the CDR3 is TGTGCCTGGAGTAATCTTCGAGGGGGCGATGGCTACACCTTC. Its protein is CAWSNLRGGDGYTF.

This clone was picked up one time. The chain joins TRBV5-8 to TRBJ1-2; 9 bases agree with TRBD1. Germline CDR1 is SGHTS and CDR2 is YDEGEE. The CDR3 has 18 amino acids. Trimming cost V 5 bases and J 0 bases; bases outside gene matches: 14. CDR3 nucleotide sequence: TGTGCCAGCAGTCCCACAGGGGGCGCCTCCTCTTCTAACTATGGCTACACCTTC. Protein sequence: CASSPTGGASSSNYGYTF.

CDR3 DNA sequence: TGTGCCAGCAGTGAGACTAGCGGGAGGGAAAATGAGCAGTTCTTC. It yields the protein CASSETSGRENEQFF. V gene TRBV6-1 combines with J gene TRBJ2-1, with 14 bases that match TRBD2. Germline CDR1 reads MNHNS; CDR2 reads SASEGT. The ends lost 3 bases at V and 7 bases at J; junction bases unmatched: 2. This CDR3 contains 15 residues.

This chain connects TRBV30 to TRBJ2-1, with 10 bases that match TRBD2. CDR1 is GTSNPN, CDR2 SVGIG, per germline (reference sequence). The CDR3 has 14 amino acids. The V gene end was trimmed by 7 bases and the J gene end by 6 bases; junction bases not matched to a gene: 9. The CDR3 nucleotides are TGTGCCTTTAAAGCGGGAGGGCCTTCCAATGAGCAGTTCTTC. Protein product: CAFKAGGPSNEQFF.

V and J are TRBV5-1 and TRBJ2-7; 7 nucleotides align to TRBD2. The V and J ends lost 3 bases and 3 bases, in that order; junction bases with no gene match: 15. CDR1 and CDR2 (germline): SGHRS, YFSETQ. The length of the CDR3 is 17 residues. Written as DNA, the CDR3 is TGCGCCAGCAGCTCTGGACTGCCGAGCGGACTAGGCTACGAGCAGTACTTC. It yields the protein CASSSGLPSGLGYEQYF.